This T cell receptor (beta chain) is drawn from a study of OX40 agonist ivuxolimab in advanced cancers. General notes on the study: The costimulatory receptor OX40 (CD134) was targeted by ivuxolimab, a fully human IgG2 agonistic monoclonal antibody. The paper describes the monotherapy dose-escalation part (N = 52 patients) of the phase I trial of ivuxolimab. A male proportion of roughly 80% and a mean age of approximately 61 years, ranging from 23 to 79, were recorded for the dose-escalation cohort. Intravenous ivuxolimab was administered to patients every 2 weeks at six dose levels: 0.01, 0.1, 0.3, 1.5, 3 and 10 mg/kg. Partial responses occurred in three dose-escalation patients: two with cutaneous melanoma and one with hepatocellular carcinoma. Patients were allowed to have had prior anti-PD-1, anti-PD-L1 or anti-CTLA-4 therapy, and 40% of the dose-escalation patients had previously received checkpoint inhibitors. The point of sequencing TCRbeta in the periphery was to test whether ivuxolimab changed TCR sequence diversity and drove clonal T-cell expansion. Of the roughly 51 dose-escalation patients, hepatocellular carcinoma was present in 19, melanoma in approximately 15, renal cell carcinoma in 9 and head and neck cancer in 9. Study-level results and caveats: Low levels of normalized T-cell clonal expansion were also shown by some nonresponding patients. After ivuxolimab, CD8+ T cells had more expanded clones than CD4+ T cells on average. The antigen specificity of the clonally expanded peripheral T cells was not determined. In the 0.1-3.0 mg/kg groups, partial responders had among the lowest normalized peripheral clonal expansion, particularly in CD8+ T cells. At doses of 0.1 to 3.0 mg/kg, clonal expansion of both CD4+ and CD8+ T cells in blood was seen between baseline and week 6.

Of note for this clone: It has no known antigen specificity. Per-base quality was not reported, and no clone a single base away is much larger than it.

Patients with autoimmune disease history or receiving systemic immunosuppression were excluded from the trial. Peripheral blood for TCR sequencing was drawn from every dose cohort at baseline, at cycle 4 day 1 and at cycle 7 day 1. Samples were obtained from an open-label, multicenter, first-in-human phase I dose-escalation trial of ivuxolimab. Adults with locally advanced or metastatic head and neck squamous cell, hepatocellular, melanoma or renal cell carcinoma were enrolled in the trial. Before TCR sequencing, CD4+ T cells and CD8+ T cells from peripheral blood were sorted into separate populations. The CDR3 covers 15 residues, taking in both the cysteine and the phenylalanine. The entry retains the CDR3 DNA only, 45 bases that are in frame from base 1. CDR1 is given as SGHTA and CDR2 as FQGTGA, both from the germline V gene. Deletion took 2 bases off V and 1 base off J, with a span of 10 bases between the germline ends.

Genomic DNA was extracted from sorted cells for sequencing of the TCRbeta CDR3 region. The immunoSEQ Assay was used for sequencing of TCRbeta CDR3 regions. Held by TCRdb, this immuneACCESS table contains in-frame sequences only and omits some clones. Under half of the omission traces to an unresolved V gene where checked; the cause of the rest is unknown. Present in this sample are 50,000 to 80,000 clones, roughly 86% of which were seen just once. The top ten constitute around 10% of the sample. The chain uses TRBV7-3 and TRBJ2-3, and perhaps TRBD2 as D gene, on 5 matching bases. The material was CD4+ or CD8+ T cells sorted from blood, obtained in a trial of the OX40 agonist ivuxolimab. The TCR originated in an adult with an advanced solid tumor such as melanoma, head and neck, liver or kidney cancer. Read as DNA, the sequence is TGTGCCAGCAGCTTATATGGGAGCGGCACAGATACGCAGTATTTT. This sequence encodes CASSLYGSGTDTQYF.